This T cell receptor beta chain originates from a study of blood T cell repertoires in COVID-19. Study summary: Spain, Italy and the United States supplied samples that represented acute and convalescent COVID-19. Nucleic acid was either cDNA or gDNA, and it came from T cells, B-cell-depleted T cells, or PBMCs.

Source study methods: Nucleated cell counts were estimated from reference gene primer amplification. The assay was immunoSEQ multiplex PCR, and TCRdb's table has in-frame clones only and misses some. The D gene and trimming were derived from the DNA, and the V and J assignments and clone size from that table. This table holds about 41,000 clones, around nine tenths found once. Trimming stripped 9 bases from V and 7 bases from J, with 15 bases between. Looked up from germline, CDR1 is MNHEY and CDR2 is SVGAGI. This CDR3 contains 13 residues. V and J are TRBV6-5 and TRBJ1-4; D is undetermined. This clonotype was obtained from a man aged 55-75 years with acute or convalescent COVID-19. Sequenced material: peripheral blood. DNA for the CDR3: TGTGCCAGTCGCGCTGTTAGTTCTGAAAAACTGTTTTTT. This codes for CASRAVSSEKLFF.